This TCR beta chain is drawn from a study of T-cell reconstitution after alpha-beta-depleted transplantation in children. Notes on the study in general: Some patients showed high day-60 TCRbeta diversity, which derived from surviving recipient T cells and thymic progenitors. A year had passed since transplant, and T-cell counts and diversity by then came mostly from newly produced T cells. Several hundred graft clones that had expanded were reportedly the source of alpha-beta T cells about two months after transplant.

Unique molecular identifiers were incorporated when the TCRbeta library was constructed. TCRdb analysed the PCR reads with MiXCR anew, one entry per CDR3 protein. The sample holds fewer than 250,000 distinct CDR3 sequences, about 15% seen once. This clonotype was seen a handful of times. What it binds is unknown. Germline CDR1 reads MGHRA; CDR2 reads YSYEKL. The CDR3 is 15 residues long. V shed 1 base and J shed 2 bases, with 11 bases lying between them. The receptor was isolated from a male patient between 2 and 15 years old who had a stem cell transplant for acute lymphoblastic leukemia, so the T cells may come from the graft donor. The chain combines TRBV4-1 with TRBJ1-2; no clear D. This sample comprised PBMCs, mostly from graft donor cells, obtained 360 days after TCRalphabeta/CD19-depleted stem cell transplant. CDR3 DNA: TGCGCCAGCAGCCAAGGAATACATACCAACTATGGCTACACCTTC. Translating it yields CASSQGIHTNYGYTF.